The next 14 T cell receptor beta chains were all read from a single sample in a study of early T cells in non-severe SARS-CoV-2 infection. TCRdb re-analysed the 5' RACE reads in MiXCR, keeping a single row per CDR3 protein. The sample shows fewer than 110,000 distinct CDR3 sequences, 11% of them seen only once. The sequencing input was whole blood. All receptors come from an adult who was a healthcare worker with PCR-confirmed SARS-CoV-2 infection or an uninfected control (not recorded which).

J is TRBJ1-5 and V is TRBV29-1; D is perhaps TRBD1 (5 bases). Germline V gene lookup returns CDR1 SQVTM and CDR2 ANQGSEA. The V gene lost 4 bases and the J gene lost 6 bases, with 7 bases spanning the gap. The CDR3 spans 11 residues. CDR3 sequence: CSVGDSQPQHF. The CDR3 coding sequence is TGCAGCGTTGGTGACAGTCAGCCCCAGCATTTT.

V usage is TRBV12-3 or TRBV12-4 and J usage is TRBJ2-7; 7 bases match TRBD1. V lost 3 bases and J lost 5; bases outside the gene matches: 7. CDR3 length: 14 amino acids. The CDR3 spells CASSFRQGSHEQYF. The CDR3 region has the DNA TGTGCCAGCAGTTTCCGACAGGGTAGTCACGAGCAGTACTTC.

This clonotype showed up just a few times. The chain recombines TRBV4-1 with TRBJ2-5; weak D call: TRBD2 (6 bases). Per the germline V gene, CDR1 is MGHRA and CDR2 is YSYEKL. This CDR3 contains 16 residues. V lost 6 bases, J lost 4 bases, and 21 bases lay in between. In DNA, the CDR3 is TGCGCCAGCAGGCTTATGGCGGGAAGAGGTCCAGAGACCCAGTACTTC. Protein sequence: CASRLMAGRGPETQYF.

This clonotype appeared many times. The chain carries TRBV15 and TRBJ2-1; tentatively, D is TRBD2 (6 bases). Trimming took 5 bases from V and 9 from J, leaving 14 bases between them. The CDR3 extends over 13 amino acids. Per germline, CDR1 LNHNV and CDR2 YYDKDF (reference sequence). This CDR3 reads CATSGGQAGEQFF. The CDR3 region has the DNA TGTGCCACCAGCGGAGGGCAGGCGGGTGAGCAGTTCTTC.

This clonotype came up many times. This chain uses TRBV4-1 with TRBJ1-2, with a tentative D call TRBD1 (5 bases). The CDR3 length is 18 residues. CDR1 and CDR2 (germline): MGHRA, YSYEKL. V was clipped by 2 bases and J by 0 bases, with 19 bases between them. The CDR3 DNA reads TGCGCCAGCAGCCAAAAGGGGTGGTGGGTACAGTCTAACTATGGCTACACCTTC. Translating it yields CASSQKGWWVQSNYGYTF.

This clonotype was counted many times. The CDR3 region has the DNA TGCAGTGCTTCCCCGTACGGGGCGGGAGCAGATGAGACCCAGTACTTC. This sequence encodes CSASPYGAGADETQYF. The chain has TRBV20-1 and TRBJ2-5; 7 bases line up with TRBD2. Per the germline V gene, CDR1 is DFQATT and CDR2 is SNEGSKA (reference sequence). The CDR3 is 16 residues long. J gave up 5 bases and V 5 bases, and 17 bases lay outside the gene matches.

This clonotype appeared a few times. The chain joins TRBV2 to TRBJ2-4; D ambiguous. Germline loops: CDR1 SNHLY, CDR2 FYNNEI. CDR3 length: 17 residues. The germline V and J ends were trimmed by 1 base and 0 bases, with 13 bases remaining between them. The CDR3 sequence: CASSEEGRAGAKNIQYF. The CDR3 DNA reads TGTGCCAGCAGTGAAGAGGGCAGAGCCGGAGCCAAAAACATTCAGTACTTC.

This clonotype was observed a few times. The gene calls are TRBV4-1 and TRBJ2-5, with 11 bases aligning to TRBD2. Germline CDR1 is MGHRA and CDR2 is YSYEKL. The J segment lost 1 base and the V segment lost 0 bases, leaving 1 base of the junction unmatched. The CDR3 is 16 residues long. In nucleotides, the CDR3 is TGCGCCAGCAGCCAAGATGGGACTAGCGGCCAAGAGACCCAGTACTTC. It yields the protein CASSQDGTSGQETQYF.

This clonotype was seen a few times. The CDR3 nucleotides are TGCGCCAGCAGCTTGGGTAGCGGACGGGAGCAGTTCTTC. The encoded protein is CASSLGSGREQFF. V and J are TRBV5-1 and TRBJ2-1, with D possibly TRBD2 on 6 matching bases. Germline loops: CDR1 SGHRS, CDR2 YFSETQ. This CDR3 has 13 amino acids. V shed 0 bases and J shed 10 bases, with 11 bases lying between them.

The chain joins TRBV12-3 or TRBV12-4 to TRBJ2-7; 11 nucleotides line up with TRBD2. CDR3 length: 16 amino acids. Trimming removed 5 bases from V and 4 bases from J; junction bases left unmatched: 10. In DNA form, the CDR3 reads TGTGCCAGCAGTGGGATAGCGGGAGGGCCCTCTTACGAGCAGTACTTC. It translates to CASSGIAGGPSYEQYF.

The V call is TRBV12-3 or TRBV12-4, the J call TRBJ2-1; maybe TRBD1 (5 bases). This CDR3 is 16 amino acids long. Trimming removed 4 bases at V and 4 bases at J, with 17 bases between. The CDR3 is CASSSRDRNSYNEQFF. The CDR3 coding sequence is TGTGCCAGCAGTTCAAGAGACAGAAATTCATACAATGAGCAGTTCTTC.

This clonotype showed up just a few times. The CDR3 DNA sequence: TGTGCCAGCAGTTCGGCGGGACACAGTGAAAAACTGTTTTTT. It specifies CASSSAGHSEKLFF. V and J are TRBV27 and TRBJ1-4, with D tentatively TRBD1 (6 bases). Trimming took 4 bases from V and 7 from J, leaving 13 bases between them. The germline V gene encodes CDR1 MNHEY and CDR2 SMNVEV (reference sequence). The CDR3 is made up of 14 amino acids.

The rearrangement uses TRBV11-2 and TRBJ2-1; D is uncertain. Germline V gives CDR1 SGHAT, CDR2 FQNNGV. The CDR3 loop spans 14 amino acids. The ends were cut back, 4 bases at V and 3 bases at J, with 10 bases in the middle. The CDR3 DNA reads TGTGCCAGCAGCTACCCCAGTGACTACAATGAGCAGTTCTTC. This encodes CASSYPSDYNEQFF. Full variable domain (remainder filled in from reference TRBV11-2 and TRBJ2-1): EAGVAQSPRYKIIEKRQSVAFWCNPISGHATLYWYQQILGQGPKLLIQFQNNGVVDDSQLPKDRFSAERLKGVDSTLKIQPAKLEDSAVYLCASSYPSDYNEQFFGPGTRLTVL.

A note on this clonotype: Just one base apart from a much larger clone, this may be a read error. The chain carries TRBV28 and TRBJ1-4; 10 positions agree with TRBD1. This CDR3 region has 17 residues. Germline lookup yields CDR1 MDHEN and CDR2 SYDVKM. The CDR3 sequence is CVSSFLLDRGRIEKLFF. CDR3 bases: TGTGTCAGCAGTTTCTTACTCGACAGGGGGCGCATTGAAAAACTGTTTTTT.